The entry below describes one T cell receptor (beta chain). The assay was immunoSEQ multiplex PCR, and TCRdb's table has in-frame clones only and misses some. The sample includes a few hundred thousand clones, 80% to 90% of them seen just once. This sample stems from a study of blood T cell repertoires in COVID-19. About the study: Sites in the United States, Italy and Spain provided acute and convalescent COVID-19 samples.

CDR1 and CDR2 from the germline V gene are SGHRS and YFSETQ. This CDR3 contains 18 residues. The V gene lost 1 base and the J gene lost 0 bases, with 17 bases spanning the gap. Enrollment of patients from Seattle took place during active infection, with longitudinal follow-up. The sequenced sample was peripheral blood. This clonotype was sampled from a woman aged 25 to 39 with COVID-19, enrolled during active disease. The chain recombines TRBV5-1 with TRBJ2-1; D is perhaps TRBD2 (6 bases). The CDR3 loop is CASSLTPPGVSSYNEQFF. In DNA, the CDR3 is TGCGCCAGCAGCTTGACCCCACCGGGAGTGAGCTCCTACAATGAGCAGTTCTTC.